Listed below are T cell receptor beta chains from one sample, sequenced in a study of PD-L1 blockade in urothelial cancer. Sequencing was performed with immunoSEQ multiplex PCR; in TCRdb, only in-frame clones are kept and a portion is missing. Of about 91,000 clones listed, around four fifths are singletons. The source material was PBMCs, sampled around atezolizumab (anti-PD-L1) treatment. These receptors originate from a man between 65 and 85 years old with urothelial cancer. Each CDR3 is given without its conserved first and last residue.

V gene	J gene	CDR3 protein
TRBV7-6	TRBJ1-2	ASSEGEGGYT
TRBV11-2	TRBJ1-2	ASSLLQASGYT
TRBV7-2	TRBJ2-7	ASSHSGRSYEQY
TRBV6-5	TRBJ2-1	ASSSPGRGNNEQF
TRBV25-1	TRBJ2-7	ASSEYKDRAAEQY
TRBV5-1	TRBJ1-1	ASSAGTAVSEAF
TRBV7-3	TRBJ2-1	ASSITPGTGWNEQF
TRBV6-5	TRBJ1-1	ASSPGQSTEAF
TRBV18	TRBJ2-1	ASSLDRSYNEQF
TRBV11-2	TRBJ2-7	ASSFSGSVEYEQY
TRBV6-5	TRBJ2-5	ASSYSFRGKTQY
TRBV5-1	TRBJ1-2	ASSLAGVYGYT
TRBV18	TRBJ1-5	ASSISGGDQPQH
TRBV10-3	TRBJ2-7	AISSGPVSEQY
TRBV5-4	TRBJ1-2	ASSGIGQGTYGYT
TRBV4-1	TRBJ1-2	ASSKPGDLGGYT
TRBV5-1	TRBJ2-7	ASSLALSPGRGYEQY
TRBV7-2	TRBJ2-1	ASSLGLAGGPGPRNEQF